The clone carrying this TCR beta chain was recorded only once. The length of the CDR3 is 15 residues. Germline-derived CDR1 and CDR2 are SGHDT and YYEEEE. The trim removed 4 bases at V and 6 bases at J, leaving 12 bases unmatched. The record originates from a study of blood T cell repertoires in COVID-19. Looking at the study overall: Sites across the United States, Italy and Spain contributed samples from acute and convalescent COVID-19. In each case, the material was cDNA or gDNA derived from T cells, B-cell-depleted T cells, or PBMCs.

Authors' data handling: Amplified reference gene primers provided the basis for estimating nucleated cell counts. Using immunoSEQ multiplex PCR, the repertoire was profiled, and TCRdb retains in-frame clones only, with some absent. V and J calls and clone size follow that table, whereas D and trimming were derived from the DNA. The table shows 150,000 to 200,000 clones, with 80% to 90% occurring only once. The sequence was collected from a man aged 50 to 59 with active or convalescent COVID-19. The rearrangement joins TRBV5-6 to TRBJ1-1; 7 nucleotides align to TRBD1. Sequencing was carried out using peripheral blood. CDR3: CASSPYSLQGAEAFF. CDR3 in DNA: TGTGCCAGCAGCCCCTACTCCCTTCAGGGGGCTGAAGCTTTCTTT.